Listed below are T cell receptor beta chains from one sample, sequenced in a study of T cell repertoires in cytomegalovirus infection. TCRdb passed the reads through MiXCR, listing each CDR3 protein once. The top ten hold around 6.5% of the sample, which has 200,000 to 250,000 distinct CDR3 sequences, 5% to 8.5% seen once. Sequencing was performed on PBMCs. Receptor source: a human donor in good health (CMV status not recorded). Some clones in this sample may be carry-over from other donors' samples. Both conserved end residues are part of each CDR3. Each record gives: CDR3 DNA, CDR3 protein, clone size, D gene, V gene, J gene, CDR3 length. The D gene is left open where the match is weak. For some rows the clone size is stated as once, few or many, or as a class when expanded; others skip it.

TGCAGTGCGGAAGGGGGGGACAGGGCTAACTATGGCTACACCTTC	CSAEGGDRANYGYTF	many	TRBD1	TRBV20-1	TRBJ1-2	15
TGTGCCAGCAGATCGGGGGGCGAAGCTTTCTTT	CASRSGGEAFF	NA	NA	TRBV27	TRBJ1-1	11
TGTGCCAGCAGCCCGGCCAGTAGAAACACTGAAGCTTTCTTT	CASSPASRNTEAFF	many	NA	TRBV7-2	TRBJ1-1	14
TGCGCCAGCACCTCTTGGGCGGGGGGAGACACTGAAGCTTTCTTT	CASTSWAGGDTEAFF	many	NA	TRBV5-1	TRBJ1-1	15
TGTGCCAGCAGTCACCTCCAAGGGACAGGGAACTCCTACGAGCAGTACTTC	CASSHLQGTGNSYEQYF	NA	TRBD1	TRBV6-1	TRBJ2-7	17
TGTGCCAGCAGCTCCCCGACTAGCGGGTCCACAGATACGCAGTATTTT	CASSSPTSGSTDTQYF	many	TRBD2	TRBV7-9	TRBJ2-3	16
TGTGCCACCAGCGGGGGGGACTATGGCTACACCTTC	CATSGGDYGYTF	many	NA	TRBV15	TRBJ1-2	12
TGCAGTGCTAGAGATGAAAAACTGTTTTTT	CSARDEKLFF	few	NA	TRBV20-1	TRBJ1-4	10
TGTGCCAGCAGCTTAGGGGTAAGGGGTTCCGCTATGAACACTGAAGCTTTCTTT	CASSLGVRGSAMNTEAFF	many	NA	TRBV7-2	TRBJ1-1	18
TGTGCCAGCAGTTTTTCCTGGGGAAACACCATATATTTT	CASSFSWGNTIYF	many	NA	TRBV28	TRBJ1-3	13
TGTGCCAGCAGCTTAGGAGCGGGGGCTGCCACAGATACGCAGTATTTT	CASSLGAGAATDTQYF	many	TRBD2	TRBV11-2	TRBJ2-3	16
TGTGCCAGCAGTGCTACTTCCGGGACCCACTCTGGCTACACCTTC	CASSATSGTHSGYTF	NA	NA	TRBV25-1	TRBJ1-2	15
TGCAGTGCTAGGAGGGGAGGAAGCAATCAGCCCCAGCATTTT	CSARRGGSNQPQHF	many	NA	TRBV20-1	TRBJ1-5	14
TGTGCCAGCAGCTTAGCGTCGACCATCAGCAATCAGCCCCAGCATTTT	CASSLASTISNQPQHF	many	NA	TRBV7-2	TRBJ1-5	16
TGTGCCAGCAGCTTCCGACAGGGGCCCAATGAGCAGTTCTTC	CASSFRQGPNEQFF	many	TRBD1	TRBV7-2	TRBJ2-1	14
TGTGCCAGCAGGCTCCGGGACAGGGGGGTCGGCACAGATACGCAGTATTTT	CASRLRDRGVGTDTQYF	many	TRBD1	TRBV2	TRBJ2-3	17
TGCAGCGTAGGCAGTATGAACACTGAAGCTTTCTTT	CSVGSMNTEAFF	many	NA	TRBV29-1	TRBJ1-1	12
TGTGCCAGCCGGGGAGGGGACAATCAGCCCCAGCATTTT	CASRGGDNQPQHF	few	NA	TRBV7-9	TRBJ1-5	13
TGTGCCAGCAGCGACCCAGGGGGAACCTACAATGAGCAGTTCTTC	CASSDPGGTYNEQFF	many	TRBD1	TRBV7-9	TRBJ2-1	15
TGTGCCACCGATTCCCGGGACACCTCGAACACTGAAGCTTTCTTT	CATDSRDTSNTEAFF	many	NA	TRBV10-3	TRBJ1-1	15
TGTGCCAGCAGCCAAGGTTCTTCAGGGCAAAAACTGTTTTTT	CASSQGSSGQKLFF	few	NA	TRBV3-1	TRBJ1-4	14
TGTGCCAGCAGCCAACCGGGACGTTTGTCTGGGGCCAACGTCCTGACTTTC	CASSQPGRLSGANVLTF	many	NA	TRBV3-1	TRBJ2-6	17
TGTGCCAGCAGCTTTTCGACAGGGGTGAGCACTGAAGCTTTCTTT	CASSFSTGVSTEAFF	NA	TRBD1	TRBV7-9	TRBJ1-1	15
TGTGCCAGTACCGTCTCCGGGACAGCGAACACTGAAGCTTTCTTT	CASTVSGTANTEAFF	many	TRBD1	TRBV19	TRBJ1-1	15
TGTGCCAGCAGCTTAAATAATCCACCCTACGAGCAGTACTTC	CASSLNNPPYEQYF	many	NA	TRBV7-9	TRBJ2-7	14
TGTGCCAGCAGCTTATCGCCGTTTTTTAATTCACCCCTCCACTTT	CASSLSPFFNSPLHF	many	NA	TRBV7-2	TRBJ1-6	15
TGTGCCAGCAGGCAGATCACAGATACGCAGTATTTT	CASRQITDTQYF	many	NA	TRBV2	TRBJ2-3	12
TGCAGCGTTGAGCAGCGGGGGGGCCGGGAGACCCAGTACTTC	CSVEQRGGRETQYF	many	TRBD2	TRBV29-1	TRBJ2-5	14
TGCGCCAGCAGCCAAGATCGAGGGGGGAGTCGAGAAAAACTGTTTTTT	CASSQDRGGSREKLFF	many	NA	TRBV4-3	TRBJ1-4	16
TGTGCCAGCAGCTTAGGCAGGGGGCTTGGAAACACCATATATTTT	CASSLGRGLGNTIYF	many	TRBD1	TRBV7-2	TRBJ1-3	15
TGTGCCAGCAGGAAAACAGGGGGCGATCATGGCTACACCTTC	CASRKTGGDHGYTF	many	TRBD1	TRBV11-2	TRBJ1-2	14
TGCAGTGCCACGAGGGGGACTGCTCAAGAGACCCAGTACTTC	CSATRGTAQETQYF	NA	NA	TRBV20-1	TRBJ2-5	14
TGTGCCAGCAGTTTAGGGAACATCTATGGCTACACCTTC	CASSLGNIYGYTF	many	NA	TRBV6-2/TRBV6-3	TRBJ1-2	13
TGTGCCAGCAGCTTAGCGGGGAAGTCGGTTGGCTACACCTTC	CASSLAGKSVGYTF	many	NA	TRBV7-2	TRBJ1-2	14
TGCAGTGCCGACCGACCCGACAGGTCTGAAGCTTTCTTT	CSADRPDRSEAFF	many	NA	TRBV20-1	TRBJ1-1	13
TGCAGCGCCGGCCGAGCGGGGGGGCCGGTTGGAGAGACCCAGTACTTC	CSAGRAGGPVGETQYF	NA	TRBD2	TRBV29-1	TRBJ2-5	16
TGTGCCAGTAGTATCGGGGCAGGGGAGGCCACTGAAGCTTTCTTT	CASSIGAGEATEAFF	NA	NA	TRBV19	TRBJ1-1	15
TGCAGTGCGGCCGGGCGGGTTAGCACAGATACGCAGTATTTT	CSAAGRVSTDTQYF	many	NA	TRBV20-1	TRBJ2-3	14
TGTGCCAGTAGTATGACAAGAAAGGAAAAACTGTTTTTT	CASSMTRKEKLFF	many	NA	TRBV19	TRBJ1-4	13
TGTGCCAGCAGTTGGGACCGCGCTAACTATGGCTACACCTTC	CASSWDRANYGYTF	NA	NA	TRBV28	TRBJ1-2	14
TGCAGCACTACTGAAGGCAACAGCTTCTATGGCTACACCTTC	CSTTEGNSFYGYTF	NA	NA	TRBV29-1	TRBJ1-2	14
TGTGCCAGCAGTGTGGGACATAGGGCAGATACGCAGTATTTT	CASSVGHRADTQYF	many	NA	TRBV2	TRBJ2-3	14
TGTGCCAGCAGTTACTCCCCGGACCGGGAGCAGTACTTC	CASSYSPDREQYF	many	NA	TRBV6-2/TRBV6-3	TRBJ2-7	13